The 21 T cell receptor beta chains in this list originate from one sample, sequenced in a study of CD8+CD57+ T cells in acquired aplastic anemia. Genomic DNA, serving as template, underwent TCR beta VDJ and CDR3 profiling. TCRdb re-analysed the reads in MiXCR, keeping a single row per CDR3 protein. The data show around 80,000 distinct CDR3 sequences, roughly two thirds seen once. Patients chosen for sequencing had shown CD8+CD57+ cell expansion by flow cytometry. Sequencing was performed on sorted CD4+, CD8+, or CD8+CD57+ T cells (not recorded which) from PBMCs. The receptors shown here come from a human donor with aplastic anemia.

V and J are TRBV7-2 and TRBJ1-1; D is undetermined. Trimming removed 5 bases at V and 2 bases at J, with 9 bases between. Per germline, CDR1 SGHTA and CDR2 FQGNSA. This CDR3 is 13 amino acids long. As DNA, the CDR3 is TGTGCCAGCAGCACGGTAGGAAACACTGAAGCTTTCTTT. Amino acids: CASSTVGNTEAFF.

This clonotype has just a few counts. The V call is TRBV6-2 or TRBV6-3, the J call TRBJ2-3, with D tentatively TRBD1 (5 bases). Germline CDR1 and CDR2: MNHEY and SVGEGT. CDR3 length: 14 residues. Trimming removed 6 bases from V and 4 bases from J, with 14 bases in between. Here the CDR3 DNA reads TGTGCCAGCAGACAACAGGTCCCCCCAGATACGCAGTATTTT. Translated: CASRQQVPPDTQYF.

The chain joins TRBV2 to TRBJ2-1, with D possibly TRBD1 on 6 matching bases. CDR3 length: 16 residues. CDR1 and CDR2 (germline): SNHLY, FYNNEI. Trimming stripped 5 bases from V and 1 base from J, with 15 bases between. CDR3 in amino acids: CASSPRSGVSYNEQFF. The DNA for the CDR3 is TGTGCCAGCAGTCCTCGGTCAGGGGTTTCCTACAATGAGCAGTTCTTC. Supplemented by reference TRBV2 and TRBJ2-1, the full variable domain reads EPEVTQTPSHQVTQMGQEVILRCVPISNHLYFYWYRQILGQKVEFLVSFYNNEISEKSEIFDDQFSVERPDGSNFTLKIRSTKLEDSAMYFCASSPRSGVSYNEQFFGPGTRLTVL.

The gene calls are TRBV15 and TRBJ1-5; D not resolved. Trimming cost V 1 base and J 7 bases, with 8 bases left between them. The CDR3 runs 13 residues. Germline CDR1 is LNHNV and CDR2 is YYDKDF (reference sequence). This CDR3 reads CATSRGVGQPQHF. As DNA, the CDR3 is TGTGCCACCAGCAGAGGGGTCGGGCAGCCCCAGCATTTT. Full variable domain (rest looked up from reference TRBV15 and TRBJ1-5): DAMVIQNPRYQVTQFGKPVTLSCSQTLNHNVMYWYQQKSSQAPKLLFHYYDKDFNNEADTPDNFQSRRPNTSFCFLDIRSPGLGDTAMYLCATSRGVGQPQHFGDGTRLSIL.

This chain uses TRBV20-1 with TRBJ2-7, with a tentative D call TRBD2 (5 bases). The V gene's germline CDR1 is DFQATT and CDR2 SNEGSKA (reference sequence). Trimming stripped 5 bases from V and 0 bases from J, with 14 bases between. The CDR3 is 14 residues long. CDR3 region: CSAGGWAISYEQYF. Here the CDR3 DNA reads TGCAGTGCTGGCGGGTGGGCCATCTCCTACGAGCAGTACTTC.

The CDR3 reads CASTRDRMNTEAFF. The CDR3, as DNA: TGTGCCAGCACCCGGGACAGAATGAACACTGAAGCTTTCTTT. The chain links TRBV2 to TRBJ1-1; 7 nucleotides align to TRBD1. Germline-derived CDR1 and CDR2 are SNHLY and FYNNEI. The CDR3 is 14 amino acids. After removal of 7 bases from V and 0 bases from J, the junction contained 5 bases not matched to a gene.

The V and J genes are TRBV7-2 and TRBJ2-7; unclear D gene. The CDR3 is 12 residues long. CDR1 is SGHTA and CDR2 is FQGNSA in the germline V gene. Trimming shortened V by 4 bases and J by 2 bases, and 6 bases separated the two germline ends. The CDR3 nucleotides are TGTGCCAGCAGCTATAAGACCTACGAGCAGTACTTC. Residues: CASSYKTYEQYF.

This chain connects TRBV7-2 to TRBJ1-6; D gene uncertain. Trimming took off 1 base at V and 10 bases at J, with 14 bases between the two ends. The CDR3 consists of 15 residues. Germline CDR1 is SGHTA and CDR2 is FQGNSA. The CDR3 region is CASSLGGGMRSPLHF. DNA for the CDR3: TGTGCCAGCAGCTTAGGCGGCGGGATGAGGTCACCCCTCCACTTT.

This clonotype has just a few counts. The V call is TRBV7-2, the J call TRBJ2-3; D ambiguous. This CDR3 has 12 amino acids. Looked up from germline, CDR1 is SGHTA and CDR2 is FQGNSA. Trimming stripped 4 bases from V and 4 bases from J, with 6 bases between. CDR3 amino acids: CASSSRSDTQYF. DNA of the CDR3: TGTGCCAGCAGCTCGAGATCAGATACGCAGTATTTT.

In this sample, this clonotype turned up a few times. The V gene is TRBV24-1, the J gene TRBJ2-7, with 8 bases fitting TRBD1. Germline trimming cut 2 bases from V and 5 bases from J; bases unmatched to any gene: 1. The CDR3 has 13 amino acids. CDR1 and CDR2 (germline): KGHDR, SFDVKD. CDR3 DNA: TGTGCCACCAGTGATTCGGACAGGGACGAGCAGTACTTC. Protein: CATSDSDRDEQYF.

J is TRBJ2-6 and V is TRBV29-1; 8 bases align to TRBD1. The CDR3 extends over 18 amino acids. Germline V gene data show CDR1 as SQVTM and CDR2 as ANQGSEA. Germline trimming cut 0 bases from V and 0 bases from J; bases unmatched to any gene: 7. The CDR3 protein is CSVEDRTGGYSGANVLTF. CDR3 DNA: TGCAGCGTTGAAGATCGAACAGGGGGATACTCTGGGGCCAACGTCCTGACTTTC. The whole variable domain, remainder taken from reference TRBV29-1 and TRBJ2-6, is SAVISQKPSRDICQRGTSLTIQCQVDSQVTMMFWYRQQPGQSLTLIATANQGSEATYESGFVIDKFPISRPNLTFSTLTVSNMSPEDSSIYLCSVEDRTGGYSGANVLTFGAGSRLTVL.

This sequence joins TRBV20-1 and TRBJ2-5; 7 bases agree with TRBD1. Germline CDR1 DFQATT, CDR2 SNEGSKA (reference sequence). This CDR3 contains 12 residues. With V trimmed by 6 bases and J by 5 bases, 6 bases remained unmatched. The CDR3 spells CSARTGAETQYF. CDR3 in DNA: TGCAGTGCGCGTACAGGGGCGGAGACCCAGTACTTC.

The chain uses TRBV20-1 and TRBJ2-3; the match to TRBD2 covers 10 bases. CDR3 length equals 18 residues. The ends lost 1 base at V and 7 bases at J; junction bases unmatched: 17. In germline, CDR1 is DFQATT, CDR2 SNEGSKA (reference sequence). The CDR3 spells CSARGGRGEREGFHTQYF. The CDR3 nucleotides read TGCAGTGCTAGAGGGGGAAGGGGTGAGCGGGAGGGCTTTCATACGCAGTATTTT.

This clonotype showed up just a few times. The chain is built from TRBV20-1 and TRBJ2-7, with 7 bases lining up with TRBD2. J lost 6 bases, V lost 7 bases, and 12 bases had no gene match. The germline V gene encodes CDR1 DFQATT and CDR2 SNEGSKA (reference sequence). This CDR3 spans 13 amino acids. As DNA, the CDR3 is TGCAGTGTATTGGCTGGACTAGAGAGCGAGCAGTACTTC. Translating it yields CSVLAGLESEQYF.

Here the CDR3 reads CASGTGNAPLHF. CDR3 bases: TGTGCCAGCGGGACAGGGAATGCACCCCTCCACTTT. The chain is built from TRBV2 and TRBJ1-6, with 9 positions matching TRBD1. V shed 8 bases and J 11 bases; nucleotides not matched to a gene: 4. CDR3 length: 12 residues. The germline V gene has CDR1 SNHLY and CDR2 FYNNEI.

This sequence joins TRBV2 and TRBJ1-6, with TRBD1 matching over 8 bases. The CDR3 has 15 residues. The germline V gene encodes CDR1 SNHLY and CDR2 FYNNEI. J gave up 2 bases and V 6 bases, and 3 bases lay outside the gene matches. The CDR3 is CASRDRETYNSPLHF. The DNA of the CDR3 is TGTGCCAGCAGGGACAGGGAAACCTATAATTCACCCCTCCACTTT.

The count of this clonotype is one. The CDR3 loop is CASSRRAGDAYEQYF. CDR3 bases: TGCGCCAGCAGCCGCCGGGCAGGCGACGCCTACGAGCAGTACTTC. This chain joins TRBV4-1 and TRBJ2-7; unclear D gene. CDR1 is MGHRA and CDR2 is YSYEKL in the germline V gene. The CDR3 runs to 15 residues. With 4 bases removed from V and 2 bases from J, the gap between germline ends came to 15 bases.

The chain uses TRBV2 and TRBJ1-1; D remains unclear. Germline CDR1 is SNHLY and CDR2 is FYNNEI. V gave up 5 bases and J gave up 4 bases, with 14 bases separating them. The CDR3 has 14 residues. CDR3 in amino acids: CASSPEGGGTEAFF. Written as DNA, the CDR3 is TGTGCCAGCAGTCCAGAAGGTGGTGGCACTGAAGCTTTCTTT.

The CDR3 DNA is TGTGCCAGCATTGAGGGGGGACAATCTAGCACAGATACGCAGTATTTT. Amino acids: CASIEGGQSSTDTQYF. The rearrangement joins TRBV2 to TRBJ2-3; D may correspond to TRBD1 or TRBD2 (6 bases each). The V and J ends lost 7 bases and 0 bases respectively, with 17 bases between them. The CDR3 covers 16 residues. Germline loops: CDR1 SNHLY, CDR2 FYNNEI.

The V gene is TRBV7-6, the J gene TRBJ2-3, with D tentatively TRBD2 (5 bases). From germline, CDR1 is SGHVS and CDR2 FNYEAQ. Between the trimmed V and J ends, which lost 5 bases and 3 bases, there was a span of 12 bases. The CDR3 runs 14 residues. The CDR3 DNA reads TGTGCCAGCAGCGTACGCTCGGGGACAGATACGCAGTATTTT. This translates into CASSVRSGTDTQYF.

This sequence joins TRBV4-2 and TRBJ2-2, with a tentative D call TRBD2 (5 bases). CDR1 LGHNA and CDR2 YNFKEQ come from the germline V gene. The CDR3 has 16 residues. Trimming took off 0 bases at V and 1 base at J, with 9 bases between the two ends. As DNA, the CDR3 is TGTGCCAGCAGCCAAGATTCGGCGGGGAACACCGGGGAGCTGTTTTTT. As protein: CASSQDSAGNTGELFF.